The clone carrying this T cell receptor beta chain came up once. Its antigen is undetermined. Trimming pared 3 bases from V and 0 bases from J, leaving 12 bases between. The CDR3 sequence is 16 residues long. The germline gives CDR1 MNHNS, CDR2 SASEGT. These data originate in a study of shared clonotypes between healthy human individuals. Study-wide findings and caveats: Among donors, sharing of clonotypes was expected to be affected by sequencing depth.

In the original workflow: Without quality scores, immunoSEQ junctional reads could not be filtered like full-length reads. The table came from immunoSEQ multiplex PCR; TCRdb's copy has only in-frame clones and leaves some out. The V and J calls and clone size were taken over from that table, and D and trimming were inferred from the DNA. The sample carries about 980,000 clones, less than 85% recorded once. The source is a man between 18 and 29 years old in good health. This chain uses TRBV6-1 with TRBJ2-4, with D unclear. The sequenced material came from memory CD4+ T cells sorted from blood. As to subset: CD45RA-negative fraction. The CDR3 DNA follows: TGTGCCAGCAGTGAGGTCCTTCAAACAGCCAAAAACATTCAGTACTTC. Protein: CASSEVLQTAKNIQYF.